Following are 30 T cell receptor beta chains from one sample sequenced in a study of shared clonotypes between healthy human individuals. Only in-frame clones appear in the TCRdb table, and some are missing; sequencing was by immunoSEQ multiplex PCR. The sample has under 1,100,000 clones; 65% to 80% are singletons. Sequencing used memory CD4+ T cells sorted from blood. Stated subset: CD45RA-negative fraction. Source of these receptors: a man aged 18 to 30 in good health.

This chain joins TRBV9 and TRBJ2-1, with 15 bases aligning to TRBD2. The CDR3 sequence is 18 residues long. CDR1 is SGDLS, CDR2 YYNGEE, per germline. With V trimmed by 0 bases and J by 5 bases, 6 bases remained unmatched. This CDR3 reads CASSVGSGTSGRNNEQFF. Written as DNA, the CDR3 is TGTGCCAGCAGCGTAGGATCCGGGACTAGCGGGAGGAACAATGAGCAGTTCTTC.

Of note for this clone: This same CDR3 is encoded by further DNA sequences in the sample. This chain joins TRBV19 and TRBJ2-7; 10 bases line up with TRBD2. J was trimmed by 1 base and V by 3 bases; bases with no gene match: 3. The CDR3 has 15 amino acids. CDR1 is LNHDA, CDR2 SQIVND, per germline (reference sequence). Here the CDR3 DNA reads TGTGCCAGTAGTATCCTAGCGGGAGTATCCTACGAGCAGTACTTC. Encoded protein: CASSILAGVSYEQYF.

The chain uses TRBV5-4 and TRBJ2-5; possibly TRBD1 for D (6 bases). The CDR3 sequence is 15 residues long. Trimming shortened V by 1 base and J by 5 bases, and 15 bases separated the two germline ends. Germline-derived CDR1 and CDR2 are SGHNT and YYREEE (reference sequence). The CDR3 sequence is CASSLPGQTRETQYF. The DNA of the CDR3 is TGTGCCAGCAGCTTGCCCGGACAGACCAGGGAGACCCAGTACTTC.

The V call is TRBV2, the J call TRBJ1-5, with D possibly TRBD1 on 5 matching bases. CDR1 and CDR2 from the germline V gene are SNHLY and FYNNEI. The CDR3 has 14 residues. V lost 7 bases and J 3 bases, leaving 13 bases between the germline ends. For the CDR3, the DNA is TGTGCCAGCACTGGAAGACAGTTCAATCAGCCCCAGCATTTT. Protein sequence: CASTGRQFNQPQHF. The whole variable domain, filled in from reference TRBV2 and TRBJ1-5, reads EPEVTQTPSHQVTQMGQEVILRCVPISNHLYFYWYRQILGQKVEFLVSFYNNEISEKSEIFDDQFSVERPDGSNFTLKIRSTKLEDSAMYFCASTGRQFNQPQHFGDGTRLSIL.

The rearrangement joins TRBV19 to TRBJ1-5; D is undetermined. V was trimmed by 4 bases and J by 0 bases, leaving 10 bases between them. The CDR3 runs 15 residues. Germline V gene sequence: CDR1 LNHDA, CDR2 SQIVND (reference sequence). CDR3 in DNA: TGTGCCAGTAGTACCATCGACGGTAGCAATCAGCCCCAGCATTTT. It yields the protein CASSTIDGSNQPQHF.

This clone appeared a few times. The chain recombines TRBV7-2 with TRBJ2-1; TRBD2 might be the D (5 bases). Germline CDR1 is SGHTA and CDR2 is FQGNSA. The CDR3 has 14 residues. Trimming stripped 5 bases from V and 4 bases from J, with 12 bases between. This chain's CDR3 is CASSPFSGYNEQFF. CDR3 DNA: TGTGCCAGCAGCCCTTTTTCGGGGTACAATGAGCAGTTCTTC.

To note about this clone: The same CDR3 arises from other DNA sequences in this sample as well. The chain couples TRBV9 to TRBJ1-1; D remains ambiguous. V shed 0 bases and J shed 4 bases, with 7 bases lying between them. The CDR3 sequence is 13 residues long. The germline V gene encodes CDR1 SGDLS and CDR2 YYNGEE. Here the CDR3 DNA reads TGTGCCAGCAGCGTAGGATCAGGCACTGAAGCTTTCTTT. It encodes CASSVGSGTEAFF.

Here the CDR3 reads CSVGTGGDTQYF. The CDR3 DNA follows: TGCAGCGTTGGCACGGGCGGAGATACGCAGTATTTT. The chain employs TRBV29-1 and TRBJ2-3; no definite D call. Germline V lookup: CDR1 SQVTM, CDR2 ANQGSEA. V was shortened by 4 bases and J by 5 bases, with 10 bases between the two germline ends. This CDR3 is 12 amino acids long.

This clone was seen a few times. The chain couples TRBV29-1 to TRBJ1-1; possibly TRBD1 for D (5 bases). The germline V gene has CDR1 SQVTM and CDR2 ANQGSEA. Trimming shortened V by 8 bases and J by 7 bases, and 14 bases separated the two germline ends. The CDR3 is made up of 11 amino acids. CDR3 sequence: CSFSRDVEAFF. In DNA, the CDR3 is TGCAGCTTTTCCCGGGACGTTGAAGCTTTCTTT.

Here the CDR3 DNA reads TGCGCCAGCAGTGAGCTAGCGGGGAGGGGGTCCGGGGAGCTGTTTTTT. Protein sequence: CASSELAGRGSGELFF. The chain is built from TRBV10-2 and TRBJ2-2; TRBD2 agrees at 9 bases. The CDR3 contains 16 residues. Trimming took 2 bases from V and 6 from J; bases not matched to a gene: 7. Germline CDR1 reads WSHSY; CDR2 reads SAAADI.

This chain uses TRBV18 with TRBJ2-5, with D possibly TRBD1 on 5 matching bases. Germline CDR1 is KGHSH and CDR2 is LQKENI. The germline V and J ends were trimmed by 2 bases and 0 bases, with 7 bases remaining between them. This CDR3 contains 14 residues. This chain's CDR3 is CASSPGRDQETQYF. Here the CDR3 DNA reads TGTGCCAGCTCACCAGGCAGGGACCAAGAGACCCAGTACTTC.

The CDR3 nucleotides read TGCGCCAGCAGCTTGGGTAGGGATCCAGATACGCAGTATTTT. It translates to CASSLGRDPDTQYF. The chain links TRBV5-1 to TRBJ2-3; the D is unclear. Germline CDR1 and CDR2: SGHRS and YFSETQ. The length of the CDR3 is 14 residues. V was cut by 0 bases and J by 4 bases, with 9 bases left in between.

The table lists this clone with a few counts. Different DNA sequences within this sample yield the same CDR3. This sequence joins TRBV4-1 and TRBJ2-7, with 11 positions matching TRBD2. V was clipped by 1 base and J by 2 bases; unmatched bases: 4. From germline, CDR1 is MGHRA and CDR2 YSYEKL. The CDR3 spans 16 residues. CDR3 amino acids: CASSQGLAGGTYEQYF. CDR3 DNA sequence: TGCGCCAGCAGCCAAGGGCTAGCGGGGGGCACCTACGAGCAGTACTTC.

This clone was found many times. The CDR3, as DNA: TGTGCCAGCAGCCAAGATCCCCCCAGGACTAGCGGGGGGTACAATGAGCAGTTCTTC. As protein: CASSQDPPRTSGGYNEQFF. The chain recombines TRBV4-2 with TRBJ2-1; 14 nucleotides agree with TRBD2. Germline trimming cut 0 bases from V and 4 bases from J; bases unmatched to any gene: 8. Germline V lookup: CDR1 LGHNA, CDR2 YNFKEQ. The CDR3 runs 19 residues.

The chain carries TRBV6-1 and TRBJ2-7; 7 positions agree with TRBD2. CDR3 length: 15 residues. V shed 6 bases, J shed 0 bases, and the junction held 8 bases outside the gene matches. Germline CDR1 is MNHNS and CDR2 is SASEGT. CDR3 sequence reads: CASRAGTGGSYEQYF. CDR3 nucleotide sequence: TGTGCCAGCAGAGCCGGGACGGGAGGCTCCTACGAGCAGTACTTC.

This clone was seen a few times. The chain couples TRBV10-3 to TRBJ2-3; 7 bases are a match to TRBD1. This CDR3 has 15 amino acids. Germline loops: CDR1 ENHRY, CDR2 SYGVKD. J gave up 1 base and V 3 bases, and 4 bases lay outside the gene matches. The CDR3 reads CAISERQGRTDTQYF. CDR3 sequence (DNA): TGTGCCATCAGTGAAAGACAGGGACGCACAGATACGCAGTATTTT.

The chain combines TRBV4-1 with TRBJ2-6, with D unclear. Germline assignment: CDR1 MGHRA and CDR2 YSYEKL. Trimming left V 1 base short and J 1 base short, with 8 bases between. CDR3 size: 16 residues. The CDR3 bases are TGCGCCAGCAGCCAAGTATCCTTGTCTGGGGCCAACGTCCTGACTTTC. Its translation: CASSQVSLSGANVLTF.

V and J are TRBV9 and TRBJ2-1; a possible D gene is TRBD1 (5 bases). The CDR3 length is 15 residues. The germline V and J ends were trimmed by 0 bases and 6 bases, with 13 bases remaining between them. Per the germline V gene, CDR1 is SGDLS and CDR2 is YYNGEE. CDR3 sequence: CASSVGATQGNEQFF. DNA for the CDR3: TGTGCCAGCAGCGTAGGTGCTACCCAGGGCAATGAGCAGTTCTTC.

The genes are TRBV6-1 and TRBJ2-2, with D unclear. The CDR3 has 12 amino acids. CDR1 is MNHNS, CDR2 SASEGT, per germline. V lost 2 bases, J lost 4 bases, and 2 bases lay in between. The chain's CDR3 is CASSEPTGELFF. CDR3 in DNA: TGTGCCAGCAGTGAACCCACCGGGGAGCTGTTTTTT.

The CDR3 DNA is TGTGCCAGCAGTTCCGGACAGGGGCAAGGCTACACCTTC. Translation gives CASSSGQGQGYTF. The V call is TRBV28, the J call TRBJ1-2, with 9 bases matching TRBD1. There are 13 residues in the CDR3. The germline gives CDR1 MDHEN, CDR2 SYDVKM. The V segment lost 4 bases and the J segment 8 bases; nucleotides outside the gene matches: 5.

The CDR3 coding sequence is TGTGCCAGTAGTTCCCAGGGGGTCGTCGGGGAGCTGTTTTTT. Protein: CASSSQGVVGELFF. The chain has TRBV19 and TRBJ2-2; 7 bases fit TRBD1. Germline V gene sequence: CDR1 LNHDA, CDR2 SQIVND (reference sequence). With V trimmed by 5 bases and J by 7 bases, 7 bases remained unmatched. The CDR3 sequence is 14 residues long.

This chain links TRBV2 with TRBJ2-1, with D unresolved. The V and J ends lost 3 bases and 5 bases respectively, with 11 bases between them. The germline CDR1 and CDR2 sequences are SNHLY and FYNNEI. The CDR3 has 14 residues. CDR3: CASSEENYNNEQFF. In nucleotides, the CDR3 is TGTGCCAGCAGTGAGGAAAACTACAACAATGAGCAGTTCTTC.

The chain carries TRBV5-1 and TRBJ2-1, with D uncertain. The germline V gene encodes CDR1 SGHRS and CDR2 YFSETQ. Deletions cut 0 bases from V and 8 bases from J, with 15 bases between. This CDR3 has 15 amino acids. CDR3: CASSLEAIPSDEQFF. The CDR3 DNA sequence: TGCGCCAGCAGCTTGGAGGCTATCCCGTCCGATGAGCAGTTCTTC.

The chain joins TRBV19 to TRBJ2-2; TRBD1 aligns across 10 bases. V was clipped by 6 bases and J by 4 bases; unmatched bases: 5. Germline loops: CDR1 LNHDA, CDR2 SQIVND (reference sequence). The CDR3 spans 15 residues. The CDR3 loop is CASSPGQGRTGELFF. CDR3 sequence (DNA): TGTGCCAGTAGCCCGGGACAGGGGCGCACCGGGGAGCTGTTTTTT.

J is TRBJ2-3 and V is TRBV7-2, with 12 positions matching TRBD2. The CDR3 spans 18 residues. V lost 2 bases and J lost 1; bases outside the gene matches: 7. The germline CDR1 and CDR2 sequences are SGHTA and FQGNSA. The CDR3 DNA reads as TGTGCCAGCAGCTTACGACTAGCGGGAGAGAGGGGCACAGATACGCAGTATTTT. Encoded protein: CASSLRLAGERGTDTQYF.

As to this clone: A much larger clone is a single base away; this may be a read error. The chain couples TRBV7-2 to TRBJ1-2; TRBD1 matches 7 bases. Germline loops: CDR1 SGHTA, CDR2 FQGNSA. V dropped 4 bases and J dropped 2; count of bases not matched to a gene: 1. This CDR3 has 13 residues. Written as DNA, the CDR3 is TGTGCCAGCAGCTCGGGACAGAACTATGGCTACACCTTC. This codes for CASSSGQNYGYTF.

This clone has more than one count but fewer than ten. Here the CDR3 DNA reads TGTGCCTGGAGTGTAAACAGGGACGGCTACACCTTC. Translated: CAWSVNRDGYTF. J is TRBJ1-2 and V is TRBV30, with D tentatively TRBD1 (6 bases). CDR1 and CDR2 (germline): GTSNPN, SVGIG (reference sequence). This CDR3 is built from 12 residues. V lost 0 bases, J lost 8 bases, and 10 bases lay in between.

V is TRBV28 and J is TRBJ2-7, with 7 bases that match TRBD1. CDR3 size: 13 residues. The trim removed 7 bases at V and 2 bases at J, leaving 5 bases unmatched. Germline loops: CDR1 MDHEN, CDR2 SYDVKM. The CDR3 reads CASTSGQAYEQYF. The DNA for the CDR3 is TGTGCCAGCACTTCTGGACAGGCCTACGAGCAGTACTTC.

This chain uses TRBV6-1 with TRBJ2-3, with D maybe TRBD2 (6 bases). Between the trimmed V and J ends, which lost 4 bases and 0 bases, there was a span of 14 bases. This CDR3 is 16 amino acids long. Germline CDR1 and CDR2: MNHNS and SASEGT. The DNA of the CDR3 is TGTGCCAGCAGTGCATTCGGGGAGGCAAGCACAGATACGCAGTATTTT. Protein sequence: CASSAFGEASTDTQYF.

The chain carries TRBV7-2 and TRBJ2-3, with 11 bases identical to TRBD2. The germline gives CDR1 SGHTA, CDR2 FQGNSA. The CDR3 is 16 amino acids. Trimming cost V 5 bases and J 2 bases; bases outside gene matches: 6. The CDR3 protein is CASSAPGLAVTDTQYF. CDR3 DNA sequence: TGTGCCAGCAGCGCTCCGGGACTAGCGGTCACAGATACGCAGTATTTT.